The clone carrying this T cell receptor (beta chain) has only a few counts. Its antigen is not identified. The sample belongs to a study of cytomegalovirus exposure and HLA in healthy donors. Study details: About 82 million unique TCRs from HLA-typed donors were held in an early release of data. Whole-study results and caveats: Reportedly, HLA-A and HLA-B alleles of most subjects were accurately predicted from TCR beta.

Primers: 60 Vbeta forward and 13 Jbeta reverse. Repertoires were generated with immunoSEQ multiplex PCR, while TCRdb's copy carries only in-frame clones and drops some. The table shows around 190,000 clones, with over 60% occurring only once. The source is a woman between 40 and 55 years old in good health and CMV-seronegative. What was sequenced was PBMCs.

The CDR3 here is CASNRGLEPQHF. In nucleotides, the CDR3 is TGTGCCAGCAACAGGGGTCTCGAGCCCCAGCATTTT. This chain links TRBV19 with TRBJ1-5; 7 bases map to TRBD1. V was clipped by 9 bases and J by 8 bases; unmatched bases: 7. This CDR3 spans 12 amino acids. Germline V gives CDR1 LNHDA, CDR2 SQIVND (reference sequence).